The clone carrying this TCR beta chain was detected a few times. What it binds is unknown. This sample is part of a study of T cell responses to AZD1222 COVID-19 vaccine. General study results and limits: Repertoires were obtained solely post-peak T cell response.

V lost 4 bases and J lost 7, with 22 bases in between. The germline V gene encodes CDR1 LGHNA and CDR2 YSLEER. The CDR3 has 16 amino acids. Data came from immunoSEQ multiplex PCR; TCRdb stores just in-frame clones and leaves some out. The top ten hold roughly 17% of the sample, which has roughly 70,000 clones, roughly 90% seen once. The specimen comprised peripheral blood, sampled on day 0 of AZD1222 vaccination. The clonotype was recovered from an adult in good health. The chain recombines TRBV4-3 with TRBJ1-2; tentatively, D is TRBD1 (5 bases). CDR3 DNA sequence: TGCGCCAGCAGCCTCGAGAGGCAGGGTGGGTCTGGTGGCTACACCTTC. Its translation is CASSLERQGGSGGYTF.